This TCR beta chain originates from a study of shared clonotypes between healthy human individuals. Looked up from germline, CDR1 is SGHRS and CDR2 is YFSETQ. This CDR3 is 13 amino acids long. Trimming cost V 7 bases and J 5 bases, with 13 bases left between them. Generated by immunoSEQ multiplex PCR, the TCRdb table keeps only in-frame clones and is missing some. The sample consists of about 680,000 clones, less than 80% of them appearing once. The sequence was collected from a woman between 25 and 40 years old in good health. The sequenced material came from memory CD4+ T cells sorted from blood. The subset: CD45RA-negative fraction. The V and J genes are TRBV5-1 and TRBJ2-1, with D possibly matching TRBD1 (6 bases). CDR3 coding DNA: TGCGCCAGCGGGAGACAGGCGGACAATGAGCAGTTCTTC. Translated, it gives CASGRQADNEQFF.